This T cell receptor (beta chain) originates from a study of cytomegalovirus exposure and HLA in healthy donors. V lost 3 bases to trimming and J lost 6 bases; unmatched junction nucleotides: 11. CDR3 size: 17 residues. Germline V gene sequence: CDR1 LGHNA, CDR2 YSLEER. For this clone: The antigen is not known.

Study-wide findings and caveats: As was reported, the classifier diagnosed cytomegalovirus status with high specificity and sensitivity. According to the study, roughly 180 TCR beta chains were cytomegalovirus-associated. Researchers reported in a later analysis that a missense DCLRE1C variant was tied to TCR beta V- and J-gene trimming.

The PCR made use of 60 Vbeta and 13 Jbeta primers. Sequencing used immunoSEQ multiplex PCR; TCRdb keeps in-frame clones, though not all of them. The sample table sets out about 160,000 clones. Sequencing used PBMCs. The clonotype was recovered from a woman between 55 and 75 years old in good health and CMV-seronegative. The chain employs TRBV4-3 and TRBJ2-1; TRBD2 aligns across 10 bases. CDR3 DNA: TGCGCCAGCAGCCATATTAGTGCTAGCGGGGGTAGCAATGAGCAGTTCTTC. Translated, it gives CASSHISASGGSNEQFF.